This T cell receptor beta chain was recorded in a study of T-cell memory formation after mild COVID-19. The wider study: TCR clusters showed largely donor specificity.

Study results and caveats: Within pre-infection memory, some responding clones were found, suggesting cross-reactive memory joined.

CDR3 length equals 12 residues. Using its own MiXCR run on the 5' RACE reads, TCRdb lists one record per CDR3 protein. The repertoire has roughly 240,000 distinct CDR3 sequences, roughly 17% of them found once; the top ten carry 22%. Remarks on this clonotype: Its antigen is not identified. At one end, the junction sequence differs from germline, possibly due to a read error.

This TCR derives from a young man who had mild COVID-19 (a few samples of this study predate the infection). Cell type and time point are not known. The specimen was PBMCs or a T cell subset sorted from them (not recorded which). This chain connects TRBV12-3 or TRBV12-4 to TRBJ2-3; D ambiguous. CDR3 bases: TGTGCCAGCAGTTTACTCATAGATCCGCAGTATTTT. Translation gives CASSLLIDPQYF.